The TCR beta chain under discussion was sequenced for a study of shared clonotypes between healthy human individuals. This CDR3 comprises 13 residues. V shed 7 bases and J shed 10 bases, with 18 bases lying between them. The germline V gene encodes CDR1 MNHNS and CDR2 SASEGT. Profiled with immunoSEQ multiplex PCR; TCRdb holds only in-frame clones, not every one. Of some 630,000 clones listed, about two thirds are singletons. The sequence was obtained from a woman aged 30 to 39 in good health. The rearrangement links TRBV6-1 to TRBJ2-3, with D possibly matching TRBD2 (6 bases). The specimen was memory CD4+ T cells sorted from blood. Subset in this sample: CD45RA-negative fraction. For the CDR3, the DNA is TGTGCCAGCACCGGGGGAGCGGGCTCTTCGCAGTATTTT. It yields the protein CASTGGAGSSQYF.